The rows below give T cell receptor beta chains drawn from one sample of a study of vaccination and CD4 T cells after COVID-19. TCRdb processed the PCR reads anew with MiXCR; each CDR3 protein has one entry. Counted here are over 10,000 distinct CDR3 sequences, roughly 70% occurring once; the ten biggest clones make up roughly 30%. These receptors' targets are unknown. Sequenced input: CD4+ T cells from blood, cultured in vitro. The origin of the receptors is a human donor who had recovered from COVID-19. Both conserved end residues are part of each CDR3. The order of the fields is clone size, D gene, J gene, V gene, CDR3 DNA, CDR3 protein. The D gene is left open where the match is weak. Some rows have no size entry. The others give once, few or many, or a class for an expanded clone.

clone size: NA; D gene: NA; J gene: TRBJ2-1; V gene: TRBV21-1; CDR3 DNA: TGTGCCAGCAGCGTGGACAGGGCGCGGGAGGGTAGGAGTGAGTGGCAGTTCTTC; CDR3 protein: CASSVDRAREGRSEWQFF
clone size: few; D gene: TRBD1; J gene: TRBJ1-5; V gene: TRBV5-1; CDR3 DNA: TGCGCCAGCAGCCCGGAGACAGGGGCAAGTCAGCCCCAGCATTTT; CDR3 protein: CASSPETGASQPQHF
clone size: NA; D gene: NA; J gene: TRBJ2-3; V gene: TRBV20-1; CDR3 DNA: TGCAGTGCTCCTGACCCCTGGGGCACAGATACGCAGTATTTT; CDR3 protein: CSAPDPWGTDTQYF
clone size: NA; D gene: NA; J gene: TRBJ1-6; V gene: TRBV7-9; CDR3 DNA: TGTGCCAGCAGCTTAGCCGCAGGGTCGTCACCCCTCCACTTT; CDR3 protein: CASSLAAGSSPLHF
clone size: once; D gene: NA; J gene: TRBJ2-3; V gene: TRBV29-1; CDR3 DNA: TGCAGCGTTGAGTCGGGGGGCAATACGCAGTATTTT; CDR3 protein: CSVESGGNTQYF
clone size: NA; D gene: NA; J gene: TRBJ2-1; V gene: TRBV7-3; CDR3 DNA: TGTGCCGGCAGCAGTTACTTAAGCGATGAGCAGTTCTTC; CDR3 protein: CAGSSYLSDEQFF
clone size: NA; D gene: TRBD1; J gene: TRBJ1-2; V gene: TRBV6-1; CDR3 DNA: TGTGCCAGCCGGGGACAGGGGGCACACTATGGCTACACCTTC; CDR3 protein: CASRGQGAHYGYTF
clone size: NA; D gene: TRBD2; J gene: TRBJ2-7; V gene: TRBV20-1; CDR3 DNA: TGCAGTGCTAGCAATGCGGGAGGGCCGGGGGAGCAGTACTTC; CDR3 protein: CSASNAGGPGEQYF
clone size: NA; D gene: NA; J gene: TRBJ2-2; V gene: TRBV7-2; CDR3 DNA: TGTGCCAGCAGCTTATGGATGGCAGGAGGTAAAACCGGGGAGCTGTTTTTT; CDR3 protein: CASSLWMAGGKTGELFF
clone size: NA; D gene: NA; J gene: TRBJ1-1; V gene: TRBV5-1; CDR3 DNA: TGCGCCAGCAGCTTGGCGACAGGCGGGGACACTGAAGCTTTCTTT; CDR3 protein: CASSLATGGDTEAFF
clone size: NA; D gene: NA; J gene: TRBJ2-7; V gene: TRBV6-2/TRBV6-3; CDR3 DNA: TGTGCCAGCGTTCGGGGGCAGCCCTACGAGCAGTACTTC; CDR3 protein: CASVRGQPYEQYF
clone size: NA; D gene: NA; J gene: TRBJ1-5; V gene: TRBV24-1; CDR3 DNA: TGTGCCACCAGTGAGGCGGGGGGCTCGCTAAATCAGCCCCAGCATTTT; CDR3 protein: CATSEAGGSLNQPQHF
clone size: NA; D gene: NA; J gene: TRBJ1-2; V gene: TRBV7-2; CDR3 DNA: TGTGCCAGCAGCTGGGAGGGGTCCGCTTATGGCTACACCTTC; CDR3 protein: CASSWEGSAYGYTF
clone size: NA; D gene: NA; J gene: TRBJ1-6; V gene: TRBV7-8; CDR3 DNA: TGTGCCAGCAGCCGCACAGGGTCGGGTAATTCACCCCTCCACTTT; CDR3 protein: CASSRTGSGNSPLHF
clone size: NA; D gene: TRBD2; J gene: TRBJ2-1; V gene: TRBV7-2; CDR3 DNA: TGTGCCAGCAGCTTGTTAGCGGGAGGGTTTAGAGAGCAGTTCTTC; CDR3 protein: CASSLLAGGFREQFF
clone size: few; D gene: NA; J gene: TRBJ1-2; V gene: TRBV20-1; CDR3 DNA: TGCAGTGCTAGAGATCCCCAGGTAGCTAACTATGGCTACACCTTC; CDR3 protein: CSARDPQVANYGYTF
clone size: NA; D gene: NA; J gene: TRBJ1-1; V gene: TRBV2; CDR3 DNA: TGTGCCAGTCATGAGAAGCAGGTGGTCACTGAAGCTTTCTTT; CDR3 protein: CASHEKQVVTEAFF
clone size: NA; D gene: NA; J gene: TRBJ1-6; V gene: TRBV6-1; CDR3 DNA: TGTGCCAGCAGTCTCAGGGTTTCACCCCTCCACTTT; CDR3 protein: CASSLRVSPLHF
clone size: once; D gene: NA; J gene: TRBJ1-2; V gene: TRBV25-1; CDR3 DNA: TGTGCCAGCAGGGACCGGACGGGCCGCGGCTACACCTTC; CDR3 protein: CASRDRTGRGYTF
clone size: NA; D gene: TRBD1; J gene: TRBJ1-6; V gene: TRBV7-3; CDR3 DNA: TGTGCCAGCAGCTTAATCGGGACAGCTAATTCACCCCTCCACTTT; CDR3 protein: CASSLIGTANSPLHF
clone size: NA; D gene: NA; J gene: TRBJ1-1; V gene: TRBV20-1; CDR3 DNA: TGCAGTGCTACTGGACAGTTGAACACTGAAGCTTTCTTT; CDR3 protein: CSATGQLNTEAFF
clone size: NA; D gene: TRBD1; J gene: TRBJ2-1; V gene: TRBV7-3; CDR3 DNA: TGTGCCAGCAGCTTGGGACAGGGTCACAATGAGCAGTTCTTC; CDR3 protein: CASSLGQGHNEQFF
clone size: NA; D gene: NA; J gene: TRBJ1-5; V gene: TRBV7-2; CDR3 DNA: TGTGCCAGCAGCTTAGGGGGAGGGTCTAGCAATCAGCCCCAGCATTTT; CDR3 protein: CASSLGGGSSNQPQHF
clone size: once; D gene: NA; J gene: TRBJ2-5; V gene: TRBV5-1; CDR3 DNA: TGCGCCAGCAGCACCGGTAGGGGGCAAGAGACCCAGTACTTC; CDR3 protein: CASSTGRGQETQYF
clone size: NA; D gene: TRBD1; J gene: TRBJ1-2; V gene: TRBV28; CDR3 DNA: TGTGCCAGTAGTACGGGACAGGCCCTAGACACCTTC; CDR3 protein: CASSTGQALDTF
clone size: NA; D gene: TRBD2; J gene: TRBJ2-7; V gene: TRBV28; CDR3 DNA: TGTGCCAGCGCGGTCGGGGGGTTGGCCTACGAGCAGTACTTC; CDR3 protein: CASAVGGLAYEQYF
clone size: NA; D gene: NA; J gene: TRBJ2-5; V gene: TRBV19; CDR3 DNA: TGTGCCAGTAGTATAGGAGGGTACCAGACCCAGTACTTC; CDR3 protein: CASSIGGYQTQYF
clone size: NA; D gene: NA; J gene: TRBJ1-5; V gene: TRBV5-5; CDR3 DNA: TGTGCCAGCAGCAGAGACATTAATCAGCCCCAGCATTTT; CDR3 protein: CASSRDINQPQHF
clone size: NA; D gene: TRBD2; J gene: TRBJ2-7; V gene: TRBV28; CDR3 DNA: TGTGCCAGCAGTGATAACCGACTAGCTGAGACTTACGAGCAGTACTTC; CDR3 protein: CASSDNRLAETYEQYF